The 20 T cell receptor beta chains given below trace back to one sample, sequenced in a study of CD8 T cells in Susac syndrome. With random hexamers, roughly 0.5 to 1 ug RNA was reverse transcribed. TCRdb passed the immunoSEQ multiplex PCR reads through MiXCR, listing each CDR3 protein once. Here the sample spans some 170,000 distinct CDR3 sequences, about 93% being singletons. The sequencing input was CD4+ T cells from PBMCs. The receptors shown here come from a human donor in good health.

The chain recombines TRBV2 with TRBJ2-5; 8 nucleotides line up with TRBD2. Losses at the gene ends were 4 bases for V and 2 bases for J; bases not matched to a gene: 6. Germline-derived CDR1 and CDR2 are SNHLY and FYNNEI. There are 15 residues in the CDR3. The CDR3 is CASSGAGGGQETQYF. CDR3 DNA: TGTGCCAGCAGTGGGGCGGGGGGAGGACAAGAGACCCAGTACTTC.

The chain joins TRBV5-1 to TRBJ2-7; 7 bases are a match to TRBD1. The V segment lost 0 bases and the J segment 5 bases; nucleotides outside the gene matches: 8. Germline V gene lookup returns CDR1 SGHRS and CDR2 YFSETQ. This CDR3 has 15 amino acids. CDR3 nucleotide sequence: TGCGCCAGCAGCTTGGATGCGGACAGGATCCACGAGCAGTACTTC. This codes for CASSLDADRIHEQYF.

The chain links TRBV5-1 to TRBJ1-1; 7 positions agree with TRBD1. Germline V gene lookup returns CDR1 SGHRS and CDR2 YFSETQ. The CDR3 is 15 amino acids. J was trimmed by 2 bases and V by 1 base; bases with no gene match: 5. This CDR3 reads CASSLLGTDNTEAFF. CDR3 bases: TGCGCCAGCAGCTTGTTGGGGACAGATAACACTGAAGCTTTCTTT.

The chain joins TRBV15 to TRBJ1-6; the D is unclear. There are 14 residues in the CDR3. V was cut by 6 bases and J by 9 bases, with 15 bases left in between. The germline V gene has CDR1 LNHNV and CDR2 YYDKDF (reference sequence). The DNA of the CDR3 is TGTGCCACCAGGACGGACTTCGAGGGTTCACCCCTCCACTTT. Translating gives CATRTDFEGSPLHF.

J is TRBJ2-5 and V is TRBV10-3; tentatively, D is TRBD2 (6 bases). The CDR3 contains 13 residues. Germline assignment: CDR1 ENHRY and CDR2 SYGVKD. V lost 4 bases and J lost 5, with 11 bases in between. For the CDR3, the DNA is TGTGCCATCAGTGGGTGGGAGGAGGAGACCCAGTACTTC. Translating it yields CAISGWEEETQYF.

The CDR3 is CSVLREGSYEQYF. CDR3 nucleotides: TGCAGCGTTCTGAGGGAAGGGTCCTACGAGCAGTACTTC. The J gene is TRBJ2-7, the V gene TRBV29-1, with a weak D call TRBD2 (5 bases). Trimming removed 5 bases from V and 1 base from J, with 12 bases in between. Germline CDR1 reads SQVTM; CDR2 reads ANQGSEA. CDR3 length equals 13 residues.

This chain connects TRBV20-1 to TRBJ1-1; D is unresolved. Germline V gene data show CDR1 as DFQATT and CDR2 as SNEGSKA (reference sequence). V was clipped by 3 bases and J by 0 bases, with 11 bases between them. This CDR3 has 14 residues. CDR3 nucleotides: TGCAGTGCTAGTGGTATGCGATTGAACACTGAAGCTTTCTTT. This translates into CSASGMRLNTEAFF.

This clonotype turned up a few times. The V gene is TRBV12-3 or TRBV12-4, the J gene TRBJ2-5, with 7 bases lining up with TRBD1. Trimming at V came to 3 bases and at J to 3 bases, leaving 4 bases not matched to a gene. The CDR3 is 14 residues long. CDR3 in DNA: TGTGCCAGCAGTTTTGGGCAGGGGGAAGAGACCCAGTACTTC. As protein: CASSFGQGEETQYF.

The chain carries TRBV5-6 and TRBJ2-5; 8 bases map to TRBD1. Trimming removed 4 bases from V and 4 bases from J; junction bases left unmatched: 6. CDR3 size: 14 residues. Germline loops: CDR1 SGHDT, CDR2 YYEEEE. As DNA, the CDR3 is TGTGCCAGCAGCCCCTGGACAGGGCGAGAGACCCAGTACTTC. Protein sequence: CASSPWTGRETQYF.

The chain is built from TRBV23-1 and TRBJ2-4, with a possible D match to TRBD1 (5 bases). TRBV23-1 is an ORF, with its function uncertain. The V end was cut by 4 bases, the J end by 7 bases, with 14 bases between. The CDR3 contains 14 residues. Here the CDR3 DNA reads TGCGCCAGCAGTCCGTCGTCAGGGTCGAACATTCAGTACTTC. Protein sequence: CASSPSSGSNIQYF.

Written as DNA, the CDR3 is TGCAGCGTTGAAGCCGGGACGGGGGCAAAACTGTTTTTT. Its translation: CSVEAGTGAKLFF. The chain has TRBV29-1 and TRBJ1-4; weak D call: TRBD1 (6 bases). The V and J ends lost 1 base and 10 bases respectively, with 13 bases between them. There are 13 residues in the CDR3. The V gene's germline CDR1 is SQVTM and CDR2 ANQGSEA.

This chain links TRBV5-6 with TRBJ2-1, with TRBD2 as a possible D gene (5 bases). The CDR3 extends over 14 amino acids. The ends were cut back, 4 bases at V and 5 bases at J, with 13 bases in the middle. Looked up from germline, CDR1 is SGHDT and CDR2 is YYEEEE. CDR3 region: CASSLVTRDNEQFF. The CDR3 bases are TGTGCCAGCAGCCTTGTTACTAGGGACAATGAGCAGTTCTTC.

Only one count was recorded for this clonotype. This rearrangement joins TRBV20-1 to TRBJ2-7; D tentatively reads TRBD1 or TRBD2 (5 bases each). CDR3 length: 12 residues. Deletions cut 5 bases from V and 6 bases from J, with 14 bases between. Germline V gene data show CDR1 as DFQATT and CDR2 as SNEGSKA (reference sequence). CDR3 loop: CSAPFGGPEQYF. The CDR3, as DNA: TGCAGTGCTCCTTTTGGGGGACCCGAGCAGTACTTC.

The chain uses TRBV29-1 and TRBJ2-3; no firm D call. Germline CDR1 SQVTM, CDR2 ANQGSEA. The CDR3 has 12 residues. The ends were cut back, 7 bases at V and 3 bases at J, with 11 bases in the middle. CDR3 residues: CSATLETDTQYF. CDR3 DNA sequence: TGCAGCGCTACGCTAGAGACAGATACGCAGTATTTT.

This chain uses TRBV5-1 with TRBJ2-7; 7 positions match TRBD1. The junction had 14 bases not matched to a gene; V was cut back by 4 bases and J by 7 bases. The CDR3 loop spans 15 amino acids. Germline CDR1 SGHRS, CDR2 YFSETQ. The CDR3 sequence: CASSATGTDLREQYF. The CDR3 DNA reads TGCGCCAGCAGCGCAACCGGGACAGACTTAAGAGAGCAGTACTTC.

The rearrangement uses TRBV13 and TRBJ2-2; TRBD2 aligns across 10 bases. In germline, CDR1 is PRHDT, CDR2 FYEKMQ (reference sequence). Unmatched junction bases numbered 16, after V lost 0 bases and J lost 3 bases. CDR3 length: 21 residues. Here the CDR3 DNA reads TGTGCCAGCAGCTTAGGCCATTATACTAGCGGGGACGCCGCGGACACCGGGGAGCTGTTTTTT. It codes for CASSLGHYTSGDAADTGELFF.

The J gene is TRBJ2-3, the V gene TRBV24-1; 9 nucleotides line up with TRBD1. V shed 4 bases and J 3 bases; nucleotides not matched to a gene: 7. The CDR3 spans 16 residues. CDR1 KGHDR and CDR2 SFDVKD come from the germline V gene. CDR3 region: CATSDSGQGATDTQYF. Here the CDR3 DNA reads TGTGCCACCAGTGACTCGGGACAGGGTGCTACAGATACGCAGTATTTT.

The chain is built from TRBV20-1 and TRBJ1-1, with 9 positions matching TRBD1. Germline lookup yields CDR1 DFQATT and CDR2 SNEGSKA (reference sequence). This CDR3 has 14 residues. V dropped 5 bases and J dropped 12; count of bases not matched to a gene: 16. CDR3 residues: CSAPEPRTGGETFF. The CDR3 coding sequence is TGCAGTGCTCCCGAGCCGAGAACAGGGGGCGAAACTTTCTTT.

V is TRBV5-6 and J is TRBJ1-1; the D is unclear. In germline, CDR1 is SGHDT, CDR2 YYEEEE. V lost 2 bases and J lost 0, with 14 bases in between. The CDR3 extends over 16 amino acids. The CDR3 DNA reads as TGTGCCAGCAGCTTCGATGAGCGGAAGATGAACACTGAAGCTTTCTTT. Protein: CASSFDERKMNTEAFF.

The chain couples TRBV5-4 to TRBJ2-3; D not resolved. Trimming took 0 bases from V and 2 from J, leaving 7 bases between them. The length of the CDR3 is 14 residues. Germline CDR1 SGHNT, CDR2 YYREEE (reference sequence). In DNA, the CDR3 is TGTGCCAGCAGCTTGGACGGCCCCACAGATACGCAGTATTTT. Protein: CASSLDGPTDTQYF.